This entry features one T cell receptor beta chain sequence. Its target is not known. This record comes from a study of memory CD4+ T cells and cytomegalovirus serostatus. The CDR3 has 14 amino acids. Trimming stripped 2 bases from V and 1 base from J, with 6 bases between. Germline V gene sequence: CDR1 SGHDT, CDR2 YYEEEE. Study-wide points: The CMV-associated TCR signature appears largely within the CD4+ memory repertoire. Repertoires predicted CMV serostatus with median bootstrapped AUC of about 0.95.

The sort gate was single viable CD3+CD4+CD8-CD45RO+ cells for memory CD4+ T cells. Total CD4+ T cells were enriched by CD4 positive selection. Assay: immunoSEQ multiplex PCR; the TCRdb copy retains only in-frame clones and omits some. The data contain some 35,000 clones, roughly 85% of them singletons. Sequenced input: memory CD4+ T cells from blood. The rearrangement uses TRBV5-6 and TRBJ2-2; D gene unclear. This TCR was recovered from an adult in good health and CMV-seropositive. CDR3 sequence: CASSFAVNTGELFF. CDR3 coding DNA: TGTGCCAGCAGCTTCGCGGTGAACACCGGGGAGCTGTTTTTT.